This T cell receptor (beta chain) was obtained from a study of early T cells in non-severe SARS-CoV-2 infection. TCRdb redid the calling of the 5' RACE reads with MiXCR, one entry per CDR3 protein. The sample lists more than 40,000 distinct CDR3 sequences, 3% to 4% occurring once. Per germline, CDR1 SGHAT and CDR2 FQNNGV. The CDR3 loop spans 16 amino acids. J gave up 1 base and V 3 bases, and 7 bases lay outside the gene matches. This clonotype was counted only a few times. Material for sequencing was whole blood. The sequence was obtained from an adult who was a healthcare worker with PCR-confirmed SARS-CoV-2 infection or an uninfected control (not recorded which). The rearrangement links TRBV11-2 to TRBJ2-3, with TRBD2 matching over 7 bases. As DNA, the CDR3 is TGTGCCAGCAGCTTCAGGGCGGGAGTGGGCACAGATACGCAGTATTTT. This translates into CASSFRAGVGTDTQYF.